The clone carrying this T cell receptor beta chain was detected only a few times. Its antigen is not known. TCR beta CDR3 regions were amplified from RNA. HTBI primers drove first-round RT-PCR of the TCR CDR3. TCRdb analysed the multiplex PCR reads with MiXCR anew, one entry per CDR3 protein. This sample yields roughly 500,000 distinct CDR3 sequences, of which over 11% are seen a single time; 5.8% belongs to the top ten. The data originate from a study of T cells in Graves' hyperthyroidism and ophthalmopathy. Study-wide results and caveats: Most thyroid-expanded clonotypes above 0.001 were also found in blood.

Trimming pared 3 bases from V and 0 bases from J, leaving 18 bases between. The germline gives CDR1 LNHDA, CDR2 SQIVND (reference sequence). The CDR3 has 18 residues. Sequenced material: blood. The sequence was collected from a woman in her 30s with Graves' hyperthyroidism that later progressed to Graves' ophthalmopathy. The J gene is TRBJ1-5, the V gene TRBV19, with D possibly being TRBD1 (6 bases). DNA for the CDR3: TGTGCCAGTAGTATCCTTCCCGGGACACCTTATAGCAATCAGCCCCAGCATTTT. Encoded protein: CASSILPGTPYSNQPQHF. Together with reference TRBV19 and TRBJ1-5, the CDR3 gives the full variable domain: DGGITQSPKYLFRKEGQNVTLSCEQNLNHDAMYWYRQDPGQGLRLIYYSQIVNDFQKGDIAEGYSVSREKKESFPLTVTSAQKNPTAFYLCASSILPGTPYSNQPQHFGDGTRLSIL.